Included here is one T cell receptor beta chain sequence, with context. What it recognizes is unknown. V shed 0 bases and J shed 5 bases, with 12 bases lying between them. Germline lookup yields CDR1 MNHEY and CDR2 SVGEGT. The CDR3 runs 15 residues. This record belongs to a study of T-cell memory formation after mild COVID-19. Study summary: TCR clusters were mostly confined to one donor each.

Study-level findings and limits: SARS-CoV-2 specificity was not confirmed for second-wave clones peaking on day 37. Memory sampled before infection contained some responding clones, suggesting cross-reactive memory joined.

A 5'RACE reaction primed in the constant segment made cDNA libraries of TCR alpha and TCR beta, and these carried sample barcodes and UMIs. In TCRdb, the 5' RACE reads were re-called with MiXCR into one record per CDR3 protein. This sample yields roughly 86,000 distinct CDR3 sequences, of which about 12% are seen a single time; 25% to 35% belongs to the top ten. This chain joins TRBV6-2 or TRBV6-3 and TRBJ2-3; a possible D gene is TRBD2 (6 bases). The sequence came from an adult woman who had mild COVID-19 (a few samples of this study predate the infection). Cell type and time point are not known. Sequences were obtained from PBMCs or a T cell subset sorted from them (not recorded which). For the CDR3, the DNA is TGTGCCAGCAGTTACTCCGGAGGGCGACAAGATACGCAGTATTTT. It translates to CASSYSGGRQDTQYF.